One sample yielded the 28 T cell receptor beta chains listed below, sequenced in a study of OX40 agonist ivuxolimab in advanced cancers. Some clones are missing from TCRdb's copy, which holds only in-frame ones; the method was immunoSEQ multiplex PCR. Among tens of thousands of clones listed, 81% were seen once. Sample: CD4+ or CD8+ T cells sorted from blood, taken in a trial of the OX40 agonist ivuxolimab. These receptors were collected from an adult with an advanced solid tumor such as melanoma, head and neck, liver or kidney cancer.

The V and J genes are TRBV7-2 and TRBJ2-1, with 8 bases that match TRBD1. Germline assignment: CDR1 SGHTA and CDR2 FQGNSA. The V segment lost 5 bases and the J segment 8 bases; nucleotides outside the gene matches: 14. The CDR3 consists of 16 residues. The CDR3 region is CASSRSRGQGNYEQFF. CDR3 DNA: TGTGCCAGCAGCCGTAGCCGAGGACAGGGTAATTATGAGCAGTTCTTC.

The chain joins TRBV10-3 to TRBJ1-2, with 8 bases aligning to TRBD1. V lost 3 bases to trimming and J lost 2 bases; unmatched junction nucleotides: 2. The CDR3 totals 14 residues. CDR1 ENHRY and CDR2 SYGVKD come from the germline V gene. The CDR3 region is CAISEGTGNYGYTF. Here the CDR3 DNA reads TGTGCCATCAGTGAAGGGACAGGCAACTATGGCTACACCTTC.

This clone showed up just once. The V and J genes are TRBV6-1 and TRBJ2-7; 8 nucleotides agree with TRBD2. The CDR3 contains 15 residues. J was trimmed by 1 base and V by 7 bases; bases with no gene match: 9. The V gene's germline CDR1 is MNHNS and CDR2 SASEGT. The CDR3 protein is CASIKSAGDSYEQYF. The CDR3 nucleotides are TGTGCCAGCATCAAGTCAGCGGGGGATTCCTACGAGCAGTACTTC.

The chain's CDR3 is CASSGTSGNTGELFF. CDR3 DNA: TGCGCCAGCAGCGGGACTAGCGGGAACACCGGGGAGCTGTTTTTT. The chain links TRBV5-1 to TRBJ2-2; 11 nucleotides agree with TRBD2. The CDR3 contains 15 residues. The germline V gene has CDR1 SGHRS and CDR2 YFSETQ. Germline trimming cut 4 bases from V and 1 base from J; bases unmatched to any gene: 0.

This clone was picked up a small number of times. Other DNA sequences within the sample encode an identical CDR3. V is TRBV7-9 and J is TRBJ2-5; TRBD1 aligns across 9 bases. V lost 1 base and J lost 2; bases outside the gene matches: 5. This CDR3 has 16 amino acids. The germline V gene encodes CDR1 SEHNR and CDR2 FQNEAQ (reference sequence). This CDR3 is CASSLGDRGLQETQYF. In DNA form, the CDR3 reads TGTGCCAGCAGCTTAGGCGACAGGGGGTTACAAGAGACCCAGTACTTC.

The chain recombines TRBV27 with TRBJ2-2; 9 bases line up with TRBD1. With 5 bases clipped from V and 6 bases from J, the junction kept 10 bases outside the gene matches. CDR1 and CDR2 from the germline V gene are MNHEY and SMNVEV (reference sequence). The CDR3 extends over 16 amino acids. The CDR3 DNA reads TGTGCCAGCAGTCCCACTCCCCGACAGGGGGCCGGGGAGCTGTTTTTT. It specifies CASSPTPRQGAGELFF.

The chain joins TRBV6-4 to TRBJ2-3; 7 bases map to TRBD2. This CDR3 is 23 amino acids long. V shed 0 bases, J shed 0 bases, and the junction held 24 bases outside the gene matches. Germline CDR1 MRHNA, CDR2 SNTAGT. CDR3 DNA: TGTGCCAGCAGTGACTCGAAGGGGTTAGTCCGGGACTATAGGCCGCTTAGCACAGATACGCAGTATTTT. This encodes CASSDSKGLVRDYRPLSTDTQYF.

The chain carries TRBV5-4 and TRBJ2-7; TRBD2 matches 7 bases. Germline V gives CDR1 SGHNT, CDR2 YYREEE (reference sequence). CDR3 size: 15 residues. The V segment lost 4 bases and the J segment 0 bases; nucleotides outside the gene matches: 7. CDR3 protein: CASSQELATSYEQYF. In DNA, the CDR3 is TGTGCCAGCAGCCAAGAACTAGCGACCTCCTACGAGCAGTACTTC.

This clone appeared a few times. The rearrangement joins TRBV6-5 to TRBJ2-7; a possible D gene is TRBD2 (7 bases). The germline gives CDR1 MNHEY, CDR2 SVGAGI. The CDR3 spans 15 residues. Trimming left V 2 bases short and J 2 bases short, with 13 bases between. CDR3 nucleotides: TGTGCCAGCAGTTACGCGGCGGGGGCCCCCTACGAGCAGTACTTC. As protein: CASSYAAGAPYEQYF.

This clone has more than one count but fewer than ten. The gene calls are TRBV19 and TRBJ1-5, with a weak D call TRBD1 (5 bases). The CDR3 runs 15 residues. Trimming removed 3 bases from V and 6 bases from J, with 15 bases in between. Germline V gene sequence: CDR1 LNHDA, CDR2 SQIVND (reference sequence). CDR3 DNA: TGTGCCAGTAGTATTAGGGTTCAGGGCGGTCAGCCCCAGCATTTT. It specifies CASSIRVQGGQPQHF.

The sample holds a few counts of this clone. The chain recombines TRBV27 with TRBJ1-5, with a tentative D call TRBD1 (6 bases). Germline-derived CDR1 and CDR2 are MNHEY and SMNVEV (reference sequence). The length of the CDR3 is 14 residues. Trimming took off 1 base at V and 6 bases at J, with 10 bases between the two ends. This chain's CDR3 is CASSLLQGTQPQHF. DNA for the CDR3: TGTGCCAGCAGTTTATTACAGGGCACTCAGCCCCAGCATTTT.

CDR3 loop: CASRTGTEAYEQYF. The DNA of the CDR3 is TGTGCCAGCAGAACCGGGACCGAAGCCTACGAGCAGTACTTC. This rearrangement joins TRBV6-6 to TRBJ2-7; D may match TRBD1 or TRBD2 (5 bases each). Germline V gene sequence: CDR1 MNHNY, CDR2 SVGAGI (reference sequence). V dropped 6 bases and J dropped 2 bases, with 14 bases sitting between them. This CDR3 is 14 amino acids long.

The chain combines TRBV7-9 with TRBJ1-2; maybe TRBD1 (5 bases). Trimming pared 5 bases from V and 4 bases from J, leaving 14 bases between. Per the germline V gene, CDR1 is SEHNR and CDR2 is FQNEAQ (reference sequence). The length of the CDR3 is 14 residues. The CDR3 here is CASSRGEVVYGYTF. For the CDR3, the DNA is TGTGCCAGCAGCCGGGGGGAGGTCGTCTATGGCTACACCTTC.

The genes are TRBV5-1 and TRBJ2-3; D gene unclear. This CDR3 has 16 amino acids. CDR1 SGHRS and CDR2 YFSETQ come from the germline V gene. Trimming cost V 4 bases and J 0 bases, with 15 bases left between them. The CDR3 coding sequence is TGCGCCAGCAGCCTGCTTCGGAGCGATAGCACAGATACGCAGTATTTT. Translation: CASSLLRSDSTDTQYF.

The chain combines TRBV9 with TRBJ2-3; a weak D match, TRBD2 (5 bases). The CDR3 is 14 amino acids. V lost 0 bases to trimming and J lost 4 bases, with 9 bases between them. In germline, CDR1 is SGDLS, CDR2 YYNGEE. CDR3: CASSVGGDADTQYF. CDR3 in DNA: TGTGCCAGCAGCGTAGGGGGAGACGCAGATACGCAGTATTTT. Combining the CDR3 with reference TRBV9 and TRBJ2-3 gives the whole variable domain DSGVTQTPKHLITATGQRVTLRCSPRSGDLSVYWYQQSLDQGLQFLIQYYNGEERAKGNILERFSAQQFPDLHSELNLSSLELGDSALYFCASSVGGDADTQYFGPGTRLTVL.

This clone has a single count. The chain uses TRBV2 and TRBJ1-1; D possibly corresponds to TRBD1 (5 bases). The germline CDR1 and CDR2 sequences are SNHLY and FYNNEI. Trimming removed 7 bases at V and 0 bases at J, with 18 bases between. This CDR3 is built from 16 residues. The CDR3 nucleotides read TGTGCCAGCAATGGGCCGTTGGGGGTCATGAACACTGAAGCTTTCTTT. It specifies CASNGPLGVMNTEAFF.

The chain employs TRBV6-5 and TRBJ2-7, with a tentative D call TRBD1 (7 bases). V was cut by 11 bases and J by 2 bases, with 22 bases left in between. Germline V CDR1 and CDR2: MNHEY, SVGAGI. This CDR3 has 15 residues. The DNA of the CDR3 is TGTGCCTCCAATCCTGGCGGGACAGTCCCCTACGAGCAGTACTTC. Amino acids: CASNPGGTVPYEQYF.

The genes are TRBV7-9 and TRBJ2-2, with 9 bases identical to TRBD2. The CDR3 has 16 amino acids. Trimming removed 3 bases from V and 2 bases from J; junction bases left unmatched: 4. Germline values: CDR1 SEHNR, CDR2 FQNEAQ (reference sequence). The CDR3 coding sequence is TGTGCCAGCAGCTTTGGGCTAGCGGGAAACACCGGGGAGCTGTTTTTT. Translating it yields CASSFGLAGNTGELFF.

The rearrangement joins TRBV7-6 to TRBJ1-6; a weak D match, TRBD1 (6 bases). Germline V CDR1 and CDR2: SGHVS, FNYEAQ. The CDR3 consists of 14 residues. Between the trimmed V and J ends, which lost 4 bases and 10 bases, there was a span of 14 bases. CDR3 amino acids: CASSSDRTLSPLHF. CDR3 bases: TGTGCCAGCAGCTCGGACAGAACCCTCTCACCCCTCCACTTT.

This chain connects TRBV9 to TRBJ1-1, with a weak D call TRBD1 (6 bases). Germline V CDR1 and CDR2: SGDLS, YYNGEE. Deletions cut 2 bases from V and 1 base from J, with 21 bases between. The length of the CDR3 is 18 residues. Here the CDR3 reads CASSVHRDRFGANTEAFF. Written as DNA, the CDR3 is TGTGCCAGCAGCGTTCACAGGGACCGCTTTGGGGCGAACACTGAAGCTTTCTTT.

The chain carries TRBV5-6 and TRBJ1-5; tentatively, D is TRBD1 (5 bases). The CDR3 contains 15 residues. Per germline, CDR1 SGHDT and CDR2 YYEEEE. Trimming cost V 2 bases and J 3 bases, with 12 bases left between them. CDR3 loop: CASSFREQDNQPQHF. The CDR3 DNA is TGTGCCAGCAGCTTCAGGGAGCAAGACAATCAGCCCCAGCATTTT.

This chain connects TRBV5-6 to TRBJ1-2, with no clear D. CDR3 length equals 12 residues. Germline CDR1 and CDR2: SGHDT and YYEEEE. The V gene lost 3 bases and the J gene lost 3 bases, with 6 bases spanning the gap. CDR3 DNA: TGTGCCAGCAGCTCCTCCGACTATGGCTACACCTTC. As protein: CASSSSDYGYTF.

The chain links TRBV19 to TRBJ2-7, with TRBD1 as a possible D gene (6 bases). The germline gives CDR1 LNHDA, CDR2 SQIVND (reference sequence). The CDR3 totals 15 residues. With 4 bases removed from V and 0 bases from J, the gap between germline ends came to 13 bases. The CDR3 DNA is TGTGCCAGTAGTACTATGACAGGATCCTCCTACGAGCAGTACTTC. Its translation: CASSTMTGSSYEQYF.

The V and J genes are TRBV5-1 and TRBJ2-7, with TRBD1 as a possible D gene (5 bases). This CDR3 spans 15 amino acids. With 4 bases removed from V and 5 bases from J, the gap between germline ends came to 19 bases. CDR1 and CDR2 from the germline V gene are SGHRS and YFSETQ. The CDR3 bases are TGCGCCAGCAGCATGTTAGGGGTCCCCCTTAACGAGCAGTACTTC. It is translated as CASSMLGVPLNEQYF.

The chain has TRBV4-1 and TRBJ1-2; D is unresolved. The CDR3 sequence is 15 residues long. The V end was cut by 0 bases, the J end by 3 bases, with 11 bases between. Germline V CDR1 and CDR2: MGHRA, YSYEKL. CDR3: CASSQEPGVDYGYTF. The CDR3, as DNA: TGCGCCAGCAGCCAAGAGCCCGGGGTCGACTATGGCTACACCTTC.

The V gene is TRBV6-5, the J gene TRBJ2-1; the D is unclear. Germline-derived CDR1 and CDR2 are MNHEY and SVGAGI. The CDR3 sequence is 14 residues long. V lost 6 bases to trimming and J lost 7 bases, with 16 bases between them. The CDR3, as DNA: TGTGCCAGCAGAGAAAGATTGGCTCCGAATGAGCAGTTCTTC. This codes for CASRERLAPNEQFF.

Written as DNA, the CDR3 is TGCGCCAGCAGCTTGAGCCTAGCGGGAGACGAGCAGTTCTTC. It yields the protein CASSLSLAGDEQFF. The V and J genes are TRBV5-1 and TRBJ2-1; TRBD2 agrees at 10 bases. Looked up from germline, CDR1 is SGHRS and CDR2 is YFSETQ. The CDR3 is made up of 14 amino acids. The V and J ends lost 1 base and 10 bases, in that order; junction bases with no gene match: 5.

The count of this clone is one. This sequence joins TRBV30 and TRBJ2-2, with TRBD2 matching over 13 bases. From germline, CDR1 is GTSNPN and CDR2 SVGIG (reference sequence). V lost 5 bases, J lost 5 bases, and 2 bases stayed unmatched. The CDR3 consists of 14 residues. The CDR3 reads CAWAGLAGTGELFF. CDR3 nucleotide sequence: TGTGCCTGGGCGGGACTAGCGGGAACCGGGGAGCTGTTTTTT.